Listed below are T cell receptor beta chains from one sample, sequenced in a study of blood T cell repertoires in COVID-19. Here immunoSEQ multiplex PCR was the method, and the copy in TCRdb shows in-frame clones only, minus some. The table lists about 99,000 clones, around 90% of them singletons. The sample consisted of peripheral blood. The receptors were sampled from a human donor in a cohort sampled during active COVID-19. Both conserved end residues are part of each CDR3. A D gene is named only where the DNA matches it firmly. Clone sizes are given selectively: once, few, many, or a class where the clone is expanded.

D gene,J gene,V gene,clone size,CDR3 protein,CDR3 DNA
NA,TRBJ2-1,TRBV6-4,NA,CASSRETIPNEQFF,TGTGCCAGCAGTCGGGAAACAATCCCTAATGAGCAGTTCTTC
NA,TRBJ2-5,TRBV6-5,NA,CASSRHGETQYF,TGTGCCAGCAGTAGACACGGAGAGACCCAGTACTTC
TRBD1,TRBJ2-1,TRBV11-3,NA,CASSLRGQGSSYNEQFF,TGTGCCAGCAGCTTAAGGGGACAGGGAAGCTCCTACAATGAGCAGTTCTTC
TRBD1,TRBJ1-6,TRBV30,NA,CAWSPRDRENSPLHF,TGTGCCTGGAGTCCCCGGGACAGGGAAAATTCACCCCTCCACTTT
NA,TRBJ2-4,TRBV6-5,NA,CASTGGTAAKNIQYF,TGTGCCAGCACTGGCGGGACAGCTGCCAAAAACATTCAGTACTTC
NA,TRBJ1-2,TRBV5-4,NA,CASGRGHREGDYGYTF,TGTGCCAGCGGAAGGGGCCACAGGGAGGGGGACTATGGCTACACCTTC
NA,TRBJ1-2,TRBV3-1/TRBV3-2,NA,CASTRRGNDGYTF,TGTGCCAGCACCCGAAGGGGGAACGATGGCTACACCTTC
NA,TRBJ1-1,TRBV18,NA,CASQTGREAFF,TGTGCCAGCCAAACCGGTCGTGAAGCTTTCTTT
TRBD1,TRBJ1-3,TRBV28,NA,CATKSAGTGVLTIYF,TGTGCCACCAAGAGTGCTGGGACAGGAGTCCTAACCATATATTTT
NA,TRBJ2-1,TRBV12-5,NA,CASGDQGNEQFF,TGTGCTAGTGGGGATCAGGGTAATGAGCAGTTCTTC
NA,TRBJ2-5,TRBV10-3,once,CAISKELHQETQYF,TGTGCCATCAGCAAAGAACTCCACCAAGAGACCCAGTACTTC
NA,TRBJ1-1,TRBV6-5,many,CASSSERGTEAFF,TGTGCCAGCAGTTCTGAGCGGGGCACTGAAGCTTTCTTT
TRBD2,TRBJ2-5,TRBV7-9,NA,CASSSPRLAGGQETQYF,TGTGCCAGCAGCTCCCCCCGACTAGCGGGGGGGCAAGAGACCCAGTACTTC
NA,TRBJ2-2,TRBV24-1,NA,CATSDFGLIDTGELFF,TGTGCCACCAGTGATTTCGGTCTCATCGACACCGGGGAGCTGTTTTTT
NA,TRBJ2-1,TRBV5-1,NA,CASSAWPTTSSGEQFF,TGCGCCAGCAGCGCTTGGCCCACCACTAGTTCCGGTGAGCAGTTCTTC
NA,TRBJ2-5,TRBV4-3,NA,CASSQEGAGEETQYF,TGCGCCAGCAGCCAAGAGGGTGCAGGGGAGGAGACCCAGTACTTC
TRBD2,TRBJ2-5,TRBV7-7,NA,CASSLGILAGGPGQETQYF,TGTGCCAGCAGCTTAGGAATTTTAGCGGGAGGGCCAGGTCAAGAGACCCAGTACTTC
TRBD1,TRBJ1-5,TRBV28,few,CASSSGGLNQPQHF,TGTGCCAGCAGTTCAGGGGGCCTGAATCAGCCCCAGCATTTT
NA,TRBJ2-7,TRBV18,NA,CASSNARGYEQYF,TGTGCCAGCTCAAACGCCAGGGGCTACGAGCAGTACTTC
TRBD2,TRBJ2-3,TRBV15,few,CATSREASGVETDTQYF,TGTGCCACCAGCAGAGAAGCTAGCGGGGTTGAGACAGATACGCAGTATTTT
TRBD2,TRBJ2-6,TRBV7-3,NA,CASSLRTSGVSSGANVLTF,TGTGCCAGCAGCTTAAGGACTAGCGGGGTGAGCTCTGGGGCCAACGTCCTGACTTTC
NA,TRBJ1-2,TRBV3-1/TRBV3-2,NA,CASSQGQGPYYGYTF,TGTGCCAGCAGCCAAGGGCAGGGGCCCTACTATGGCTACACCTTC
TRBD1,TRBJ1-4,TRBV9,NA,CASSVGTGGGLFF,TGTGCCAGCAGCGTTGGGACAGGGGGAGGACTGTTTTTT
NA,TRBJ2-7,TRBV5-1,NA,CASHLDSRYEQYF,TGCGCCAGCCACTTGGACAGCCGATACGAGCAGTACTTC
TRBD1,TRBJ1-3,TRBV14,NA,CASSQGVGTGRPTSGNTIYF,TGTGCCAGCAGCCAAGGTGTCGGGACAGGGCGGCCAACCTCTGGAAACACCATATATTTT
TRBD2,TRBJ2-3,TRBV27,few,CASRSTSGGTDTQYF,TGTGCCAGCAGATCAACTAGCGGGGGCACAGATACGCAGTATTTT
NA,TRBJ1-6,TRBV21-1,NA,CASSKVRGYNSPLHF,TGTGCCAGCAGCAAAGTCAGGGGCTATAATTCACCCCTCCACTTT
NA,TRBJ1-6,TRBV14,NA,CASSQRGSSYNSPLHF,TGTGCCAGCAGCCAAAGGGGTTCCTCCTATAATTCACCCCTCCACTTT
TRBD1,TRBJ1-2,TRBV2,NA,CASRYGTGGLYGYTF,TGTGCCAGCAGATACGGGACAGGGGGCCTCTATGGCTACACCTTC
NA,TRBJ1-2,TRBV5-1,NA,CASSLMAPSTAGDGYTF,TGCGCCAGCAGCTTGATGGCCCCGTCGACAGCAGGCGATGGCTACACCTTC
NA,TRBJ1-1,TRBV30,once,CAWITNRFGSSEAFF,TGTGCCTGGATTACAAACCGTTTTGGGAGCTCTGAAGCTTTCTTT
TRBD1,TRBJ1-4,TRBV5-1,NA,CASSLFRGPGTNEKLFF,TGCGCCAGCAGCTTGTTCAGGGGGCCCGGAACTAATGAAAAACTGTTTTTT
NA,TRBJ2-5,TRBV9,NA,CASSVGLQETQYF,TGTGCCAGCAGCGTAGGACTCCAAGAGACCCAGTACTTC